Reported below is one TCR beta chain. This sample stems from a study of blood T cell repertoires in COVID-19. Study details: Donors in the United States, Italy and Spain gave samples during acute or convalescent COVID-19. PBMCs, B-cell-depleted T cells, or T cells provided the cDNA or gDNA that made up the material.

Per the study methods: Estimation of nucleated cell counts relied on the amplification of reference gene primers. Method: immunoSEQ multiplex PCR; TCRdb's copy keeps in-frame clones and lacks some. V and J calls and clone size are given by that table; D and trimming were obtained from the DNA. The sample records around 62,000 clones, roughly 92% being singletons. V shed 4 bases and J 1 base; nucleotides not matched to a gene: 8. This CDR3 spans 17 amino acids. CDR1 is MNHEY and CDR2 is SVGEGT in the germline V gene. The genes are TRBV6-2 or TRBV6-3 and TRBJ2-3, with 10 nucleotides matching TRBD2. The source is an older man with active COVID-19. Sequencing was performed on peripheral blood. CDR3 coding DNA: TGTGCCAGCAGTTTGTCGCTGACTAGCGGGCGCACAGATACGCAGTATTTT. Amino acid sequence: CASSLSLTSGRTDTQYF.